The T cell receptor (beta chain) described here comes from a study of T-cell reconstitution after alpha-beta-depleted transplantation in children. Preparation of the TCRbeta library involved a method that used unique molecular identifiers. TCRdb reprocessed the PCR reads via MiXCR and lists one record per CDR3 protein. The sample consists of about 500,000 distinct CDR3 sequences, around a third of them appearing once. This clonotype was observed a handful of times. The CDR3 contains 12 residues. The V end lost 6 bases, the J end lost 7 bases, and 12 bases lay between the germline ends. This clonotype originated in a human donor who donated a stem cell graft to a child with aplastic anemia. The sequences come from PBMCs from the stem cell graft donor, collected from the stem cell graft. The chain recombines TRBV12-3 or TRBV12-4 with TRBJ1-2; D gene ambiguous. CDR3 coding DNA: TGTGCCAGCAGCACAACGAGGACTGGCTACACCTTC. Protein: CASSTTRTGYTF.